This entry is about one T cell receptor beta chain. No cognate antigen has been identified for it. This sample is part of a study of monozygotic twins with inflammatory bowel disease (dated by TCRdb to between 2018 and 2021). Regarding the research as a whole: A total of 28 monozygotic twin pairs were included in the full study, comprising nine German pairs (four IBD-concordant, five IBD-discordant) and 19 IBD-discordant Danish pairs. The search for disease-associated traits relied mainly on comparing IBD patients with their genetically identical healthy co-twins within discordant pairs. Each individual had, on average, about 151 000 unique TCRalpha sequences and 181 000 unique TCRbeta sequences available for analysis. On the study overall, not on this receptor specifically: TCRbeta repertoire diversity, by inverse Simpson index, was decreased in IBD patients compared with their healthy co-twins. The analysis was unable to tell different T cell subtypes apart. Fewer clonotypes were shared with other individuals by IBD patients than by healthy twins, most markedly in patients showing signs of disease activity. Repertoire similarity did not differ between concordant and discordant twins, possibly due to limited statistical power. Differing immunosuppressive treatments among patients may have added background noise and inter-individual variability to the repertoires. No single strong signal or clonotype linked to IBD turned up in the results, so the idea that one exists was not supported.

The library was prepared using 5' RACE. Each TCR library was prepared from about 4,000 ng of total RNA. For each sample, cDNA synthesis was carried out in eight separate reactions using SMARTScribe reverse transcriptase. During cDNA synthesis, unique molecular identifiers containing a 6-nucleotide sample barcode were introduced by template switching. Amplification of TCRalpha and TCRbeta cDNA involved two nested PCRs of approximately 16 and 10 cycles, and each PCR was followed by bead purification. Before amplification, the cDNA was treated with uracil DNA-glycosylase and purified using the QIAquick PCR purification kit. In the second PCR, Illumina TruSeq-compatible adapters and sample-specific barcodes were added. Library quality and concentration were checked on TapeStation and Qubit, and libraries were pooled at 4.5 to 5.5 ng each. Pooled libraries were sequenced on an Illumina HiSeq2500 single-index Rapid Run with 2 x 100 bp reads and custom sequencing primers. In the original analysis: UMI-based consensus assembly with MiGEC version 1.2.6 was used to correct PCR and sequencing errors. MiXCR version 2.1.1 handled V(D)J alignment, clonotype assembly and CDR3 extraction. Gene usage, clonotype sharing and MAIT/NKT TCR abundance were normalised by analysing the top 1000, 10 000 and 20 000 clonotypes per sample. Diversity was computed as the inverse Simpson index with the vegan R package after downsampling to 27 000 UMIs. Statistical testing used paired Mann-Whitney U tests on the discordant twin pairs and applied Benjamini-Hochberg correction for multiple testing. After the reads were reprocessed by TCRdb, one entry was made per CDR3 protein sequence, with no DNA. TCRdb, not the original authors, processed these V and J calls. This sample's records show around 100,000 distinct CDR3 sequences. Of the sample, 1.5% to 2% falls within the top ten clones.

A 2.5 ml peripheral blood sample was drawn into PAXgene tubes per donor and stored at -80°C. Without any T cell sorting, total RNA was extracted from whole blood using the PAXgene blood miRNA kit on an automated QIAcube. Peripheral blood from monozygotic twin pairs concordant or discordant for inflammatory bowel disease was subjected to deep TCRalpha and TCRbeta repertoire profiling with unique molecular barcoding. Smoking habits were recorded for all twin pairs, with individuals classified as current, former or never smokers. CDR1 and CDR2, per the germline V gene, are SGHVS and FNYEAQ. The CDR3 runs 13 residues from the cysteine to the phenylalanine. The DNA is unrecorded.

The TCR originated in a human donor with ulcerative colitis or Crohn's disease, or a healthy co-twin of an affected twin (not recorded which). Sequences were obtained from blood. The sequence links TRBV7-6 to TRBJ2-1; the TRBD1 assignment by TCRdb is unverifiable without DNA. Here the CDR3 is given as CASSRDRVDEQFF.